This entry lists 3 T cell receptor beta chains sequenced from one sample in a study of T-cell reconstitution after alpha-beta-depleted transplantation in children. Researchers prepared the TCRbeta library using unique molecular identifiers, the study reports. TCRdb independently ran MiXCR on the PCR reads; one entry per CDR3 protein. The sample has 530,000 or so distinct CDR3 sequences; 27% are singletons. Sequencing was performed on PBMCs, taken before TCRalphabeta/CD19-depleted stem cell transplant. The receptors here all came from a boy in the first two years of life with Wiskott-Aldrich syndrome, due to receive a stem cell transplant.

This clonotype has more than one count but fewer than ten. The J gene is TRBJ1-4, the V gene TRBV6-1; D is uncertain. Trimming took 10 bases from V and 4 from J, leaving 13 bases between them. This CDR3 comprises 13 residues. Germline loops: CDR1 MNHNS, CDR2 SASEGT. CDR3 residues: CATRRKVNEKLFF. CDR3 DNA: TGTGCCACCCGGAGAAAAGTTAATGAAAAACTGTTTTTT.

The rearrangement joins TRBV12-3 or TRBV12-4 to TRBJ1-1, with D possibly TRBD1 on 6 matching bases. This CDR3 has 16 amino acids. The V and J ends lost 5 bases and 3 bases respectively, with 19 bases between them. This chain's CDR3 is CASSPRDTVGDTEAFF. CDR3 nucleotides: TGTGCCAGCAGTCCCCGGGACACCGTTGGGGACACTGAAGCTTTCTTT.

This clonotype turned up a few times. The chain couples TRBV30 to TRBJ2-3; unclear D gene. Trimming cost V 4 bases and J 0 bases, with 5 bases left between them. This CDR3 contains 12 residues. Per the germline V gene, CDR1 is GTSNPN and CDR2 is SVGIG (reference sequence). CDR3 sequence (DNA): TGTGCCTGGATGGGGAGCACAGATACGCAGTATTTT. Amino acids: CAWMGSTDTQYF.